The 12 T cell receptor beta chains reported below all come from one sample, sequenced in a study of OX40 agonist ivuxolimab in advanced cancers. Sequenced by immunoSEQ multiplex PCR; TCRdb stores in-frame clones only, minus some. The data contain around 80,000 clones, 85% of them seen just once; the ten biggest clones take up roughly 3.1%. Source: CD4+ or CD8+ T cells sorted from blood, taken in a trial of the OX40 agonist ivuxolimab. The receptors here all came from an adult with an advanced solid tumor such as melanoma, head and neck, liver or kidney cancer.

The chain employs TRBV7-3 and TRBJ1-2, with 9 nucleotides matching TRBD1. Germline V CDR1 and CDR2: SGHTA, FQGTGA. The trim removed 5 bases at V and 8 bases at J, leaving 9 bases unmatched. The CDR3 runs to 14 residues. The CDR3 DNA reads TGTGCCAGCAGCCTACAGGGGGCTTGGCGCGGCTACACCTTC. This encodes CASSLQGAWRGYTF. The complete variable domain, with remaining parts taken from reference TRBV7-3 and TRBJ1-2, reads GAGVSQTPSNKVTEKGKYVELRCDPISGHTALYWYRQSLGQGPEFLIYFQGTGAADDSGLPNDRFFAVRPEGSVSTLKIQRTERGDSAVYLCASSLQGAWRGYTFGSGTRLTVV.

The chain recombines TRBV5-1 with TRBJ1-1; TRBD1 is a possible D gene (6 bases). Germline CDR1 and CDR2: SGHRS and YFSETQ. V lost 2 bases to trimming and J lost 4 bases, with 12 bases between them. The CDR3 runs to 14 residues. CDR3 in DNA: TGCGCCAGCAGCTTTCCGGACAGAGGCACTGAAGCTTTCTTT. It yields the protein CASSFPDRGTEAFF.

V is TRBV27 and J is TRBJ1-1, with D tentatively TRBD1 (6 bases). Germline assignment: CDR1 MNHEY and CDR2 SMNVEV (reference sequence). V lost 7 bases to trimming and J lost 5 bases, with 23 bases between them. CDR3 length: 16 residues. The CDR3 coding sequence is TGTGCCAGCATCTCGTGGGGACAACACGAAGGGACTGAAGCTTTCTTT. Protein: CASISWGQHEGTEAFF.

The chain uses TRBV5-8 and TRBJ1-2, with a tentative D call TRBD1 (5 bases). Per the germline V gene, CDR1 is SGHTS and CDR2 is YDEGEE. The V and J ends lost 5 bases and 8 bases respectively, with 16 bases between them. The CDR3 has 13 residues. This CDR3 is CASSRLRDGGYTF. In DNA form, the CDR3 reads TGTGCCAGCAGTCGCCTCCGGGACGGGGGCTACACCTTC.

The CDR3 sequence: CAWNLRDRGNSPLHF. CDR3 bases: TGTGCCTGGAATCTAAGGGACAGGGGCAATTCACCCCTCCACTTT. The chain has TRBV30 and TRBJ1-6; TRBD1 agrees at 10 bases. This CDR3 has 15 amino acids. The V and J ends lost 4 bases and 7 bases, in that order; junction bases with no gene match: 7. From germline, CDR1 is GTSNPN and CDR2 SVGIG (reference sequence).

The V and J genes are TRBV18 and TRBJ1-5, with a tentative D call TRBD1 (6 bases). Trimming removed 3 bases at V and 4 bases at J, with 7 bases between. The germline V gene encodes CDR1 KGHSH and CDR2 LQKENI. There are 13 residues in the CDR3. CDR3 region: CASSPRGNQPQHF. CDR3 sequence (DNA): TGTGCCAGCTCACCGAGGGGGAATCAGCCCCAGCATTTT.

CDR3 protein: CASSSPGQGASNYGYTF. The CDR3 DNA reads TGTGCCAGCAGCTCTCCGGGACAGGGGGCCTCTAACTATGGCTACACCTTC. The chain carries TRBV9 and TRBJ1-2; 12 nucleotides match TRBD1. Germline CDR1 SGDLS, CDR2 YYNGEE. V was pared by 4 bases and J by 0 bases, with 7 bases of the junction left unmatched. The CDR3 sequence is 17 residues long.

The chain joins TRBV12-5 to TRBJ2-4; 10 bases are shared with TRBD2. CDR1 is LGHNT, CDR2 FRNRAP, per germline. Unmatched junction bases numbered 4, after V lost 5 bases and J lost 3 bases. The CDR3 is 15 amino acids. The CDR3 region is CASGTSGEIKNIQYF. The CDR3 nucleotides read TGTGCTAGTGGTACTAGCGGGGAAATCAAAAACATTCAGTACTTC.

The CDR3 region is CASSRDSQGNQPQHF. Written as DNA, the CDR3 is TGTGCCAGCTCTCGGGACAGTCAGGGCAATCAGCCCCAGCATTTT. The V call is TRBV18, the J call TRBJ1-5; 7 bases agree with TRBD1. With 6 bases clipped from V and 2 bases from J, the junction kept 7 bases outside the gene matches. The length of the CDR3 is 15 residues. Germline assignment: CDR1 KGHSH and CDR2 LQKENI.

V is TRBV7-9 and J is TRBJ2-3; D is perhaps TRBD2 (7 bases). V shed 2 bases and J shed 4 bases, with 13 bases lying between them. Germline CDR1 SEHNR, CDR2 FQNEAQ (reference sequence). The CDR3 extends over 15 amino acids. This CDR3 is CASSLSKGGADTQYF. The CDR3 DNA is TGTGCCAGCAGCTTATCAAAAGGGGGGGCAGATACGCAGTATTTT.

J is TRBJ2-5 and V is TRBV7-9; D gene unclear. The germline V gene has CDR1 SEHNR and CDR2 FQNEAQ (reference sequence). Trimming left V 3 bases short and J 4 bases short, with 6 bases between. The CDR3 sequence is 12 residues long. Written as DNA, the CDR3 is TGTGCCAGCAGCTTTGACGTAGAGACCCAGTACTTC. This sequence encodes CASSFDVETQYF.

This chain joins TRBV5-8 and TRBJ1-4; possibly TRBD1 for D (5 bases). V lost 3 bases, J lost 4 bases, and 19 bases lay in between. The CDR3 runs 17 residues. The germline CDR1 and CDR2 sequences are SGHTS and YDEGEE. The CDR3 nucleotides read TGTGCCAGCAGCTGGGACGGCCTTCCTGGGGTTAATGAAAAACTGTTTTTT. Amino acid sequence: CASSWDGLPGVNEKLFF.